This paragraph reports one TCR beta chain. What it binds is unknown. This sample is part of a study of Graves' ophthalmopathy and Graves' hyperthyroidism. Regarding the study as a whole: Among expanded thyroid clonotypes above 0.001 frequency, most also occurred in blood. The model predicted ophthalmopathy progression with more than 70% sensitivity and around 72% specificity. From stable hyperthyroidism, ophthalmopathy was separated by a 13-signature model with 87.88% sensitivity and less than 83% specificity.

V lost 3 bases to trimming and J lost 9 bases, with 5 bases between them. Germline lookup yields CDR1 KGHDR and CDR2 SFDVKD. There are 11 residues in the CDR3. RNA transcripts were the source from which TCR beta CDR3 regions were amplified. HTBI primers served in a first-round RT-PCR, which a second-round multiplex PCR followed. TCRdb fed the multiplex PCR reads into MiXCR, producing one record per CDR3 protein. The sample consists of over a million distinct CDR3 sequences, 35% to 40% of them appearing once. The study recruited hyperthyroidism patients aged 18 to 65 who were newly diagnosed, under 2 months' duration.

The clonotype comes from an adult man with Graves' hyperthyroidism. Sequenced input: peripheral blood or thyroid tissue (not recorded which). This chain links TRBV24-1 with TRBJ1-5; D unclear. The CDR3: CATSDSGPQHF. CDR3 sequence (DNA): TGTGCCACCAGTGATAGCGGGCCCCAGCATTTT.